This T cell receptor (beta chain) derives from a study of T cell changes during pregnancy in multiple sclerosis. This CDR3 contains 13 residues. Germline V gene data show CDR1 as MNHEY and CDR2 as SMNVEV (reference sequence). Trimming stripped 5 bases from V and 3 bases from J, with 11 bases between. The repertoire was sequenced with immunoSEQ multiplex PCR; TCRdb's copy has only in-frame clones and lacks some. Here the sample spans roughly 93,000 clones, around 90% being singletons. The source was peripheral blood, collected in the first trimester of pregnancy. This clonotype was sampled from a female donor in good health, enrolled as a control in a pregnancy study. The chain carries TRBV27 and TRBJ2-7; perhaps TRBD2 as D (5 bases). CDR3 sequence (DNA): TGTGCCAGCAGTCCTCGGACTGGCTACGAGCAGTACTTC. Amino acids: CASSPRTGYEQYF.